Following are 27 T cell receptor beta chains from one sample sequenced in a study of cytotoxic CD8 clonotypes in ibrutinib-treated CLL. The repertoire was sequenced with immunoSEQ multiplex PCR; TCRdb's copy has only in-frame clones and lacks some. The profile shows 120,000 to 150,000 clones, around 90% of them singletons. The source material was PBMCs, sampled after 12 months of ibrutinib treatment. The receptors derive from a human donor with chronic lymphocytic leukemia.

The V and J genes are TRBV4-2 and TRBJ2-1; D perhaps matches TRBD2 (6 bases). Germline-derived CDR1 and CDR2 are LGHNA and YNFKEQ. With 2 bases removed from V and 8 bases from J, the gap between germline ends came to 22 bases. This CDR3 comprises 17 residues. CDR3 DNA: TGTGCCAGCAGCCAACTACCGAGACTAGTGGCAGTCGATGAGCAGTTCTTC. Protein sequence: CASSQLPRLVAVDEQFF.

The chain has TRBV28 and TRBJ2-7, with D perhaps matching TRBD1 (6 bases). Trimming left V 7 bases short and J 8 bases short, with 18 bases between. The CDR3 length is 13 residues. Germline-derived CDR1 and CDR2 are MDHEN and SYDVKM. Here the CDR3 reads CASIEGQQTKQYF. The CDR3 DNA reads TGTGCCAGCATAGAAGGACAGCAAACGAAGCAGTACTTC.

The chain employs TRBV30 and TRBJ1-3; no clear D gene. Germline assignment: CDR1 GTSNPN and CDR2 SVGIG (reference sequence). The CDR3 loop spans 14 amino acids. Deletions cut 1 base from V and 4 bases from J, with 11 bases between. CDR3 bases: TGTGCCTGGAGTGAATACAGAGCGGGAAACACCATATATTTT. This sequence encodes CAWSEYRAGNTIYF. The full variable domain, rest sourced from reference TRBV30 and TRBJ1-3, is SQTIHQWPATLVQPVGSPLSLECTVEGTSNPNLYWYRQAAGRGLQLLFYSVGIGQISSEVPQNLSASRPQDRQFILSSKKLLLSDSGFYLCAWSEYRAGNTIYFGEGSWLTVV.

The DNA of the CDR3 is TGCGCCAGCAGCCAAGATAGGCTTCAGCCCCAGCATTTT. This codes for CASSQDRLQPQHF. The V gene is TRBV4-1, the J gene TRBJ1-5; D remains ambiguous. Between the trimmed V and J ends, which lost 0 bases and 6 bases, there was a span of 6 bases. Germline assignment: CDR1 MGHRA and CDR2 YSYEKL. CDR3 length: 13 amino acids.

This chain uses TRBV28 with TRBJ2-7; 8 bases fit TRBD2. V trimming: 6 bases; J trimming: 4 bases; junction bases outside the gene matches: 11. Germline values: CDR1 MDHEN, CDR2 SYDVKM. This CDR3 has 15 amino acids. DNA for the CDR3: TGTGCCAGCAGCCCCGGATCAGCGGGAGAATACGAGCAGTACTTC. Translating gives CASSPGSAGEYEQYF.

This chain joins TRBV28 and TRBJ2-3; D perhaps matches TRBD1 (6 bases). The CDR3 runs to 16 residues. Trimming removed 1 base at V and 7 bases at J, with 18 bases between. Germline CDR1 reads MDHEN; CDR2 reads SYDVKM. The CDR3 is CASSLLGPRGTYTQYF. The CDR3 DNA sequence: TGTGCCAGCAGTTTATTAGGTCCCAGGGGCACGTATACGCAGTATTTT.

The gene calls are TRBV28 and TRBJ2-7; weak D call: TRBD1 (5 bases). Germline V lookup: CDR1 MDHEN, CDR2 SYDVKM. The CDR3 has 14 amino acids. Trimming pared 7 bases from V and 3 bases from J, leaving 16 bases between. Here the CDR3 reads CASIGTGYHYEQYF. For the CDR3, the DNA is TGTGCCAGCATAGGTACAGGTTACCACTACGAGCAGTACTTC.

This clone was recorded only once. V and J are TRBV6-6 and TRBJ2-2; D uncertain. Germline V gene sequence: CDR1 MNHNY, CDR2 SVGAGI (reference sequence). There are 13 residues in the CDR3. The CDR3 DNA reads TGTGTCACGGACCGTTATCACACCGGGGAGCTGTTTTTT. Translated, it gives CVTDRYHTGELFF.

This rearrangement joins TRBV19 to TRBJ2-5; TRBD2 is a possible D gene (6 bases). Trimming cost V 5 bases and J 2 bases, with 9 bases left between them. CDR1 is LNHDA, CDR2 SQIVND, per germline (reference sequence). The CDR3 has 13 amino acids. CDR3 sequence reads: CASSLGTQETQYF. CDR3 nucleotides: TGTGCCAGTAGTCTTGGGACTCAAGAGACCCAGTACTTC.

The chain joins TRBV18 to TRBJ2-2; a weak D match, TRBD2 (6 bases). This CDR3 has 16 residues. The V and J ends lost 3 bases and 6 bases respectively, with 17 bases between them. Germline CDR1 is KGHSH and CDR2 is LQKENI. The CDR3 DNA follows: TGTGCCAGCTCACCCTCGTATCGGGAGACCGCCGGGGAGCTGTTTTTT. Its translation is CASSPSYRETAGELFF.

CDR3 sequence reads: CASSSQGAQDGYTF. CDR3 nucleotides: TGTGCCAGCAGCTCCCAGGGGGCGCAGGATGGCTACACCTTC. This chain uses TRBV11-2 with TRBJ1-2; 8 bases line up with TRBD1. The germline V gene encodes CDR1 SGHAT and CDR2 FQNNGV. With 4 bases clipped from V and 6 bases from J, the junction kept 7 bases outside the gene matches. The length of the CDR3 is 14 residues. Together with reference TRBV11-2 and TRBJ1-2, the CDR3 gives the full variable domain: EAGVAQSPRYKIIEKRQSVAFWCNPISGHATLYWYQQILGQGPKLLIQFQNNGVVDDSQLPKDRFSAERLKGVDSTLKIQPAKLEDSAVYLCASSSQGAQDGYTFGSGTRLTVV.

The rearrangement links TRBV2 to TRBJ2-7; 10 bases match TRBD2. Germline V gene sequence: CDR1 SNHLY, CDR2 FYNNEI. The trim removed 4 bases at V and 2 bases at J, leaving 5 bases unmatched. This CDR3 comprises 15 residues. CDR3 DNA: TGTGCCAGCAGTGCCTCAGCGGGAGGGCCCTACGAGCAGTACTTC. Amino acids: CASSASAGGPYEQYF.

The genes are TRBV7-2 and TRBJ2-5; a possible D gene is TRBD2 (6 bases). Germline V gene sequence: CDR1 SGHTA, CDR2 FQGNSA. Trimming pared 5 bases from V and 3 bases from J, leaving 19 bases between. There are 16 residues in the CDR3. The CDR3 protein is CASSPMTRELKETQYF. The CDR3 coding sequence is TGTGCCAGCAGCCCTATGACTAGGGAACTCAAAGAGACCCAGTACTTC.

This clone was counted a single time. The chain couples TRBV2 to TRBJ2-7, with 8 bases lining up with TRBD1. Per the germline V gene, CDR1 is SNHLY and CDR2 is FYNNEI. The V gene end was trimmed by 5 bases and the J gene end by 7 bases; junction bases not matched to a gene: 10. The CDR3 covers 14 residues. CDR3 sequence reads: CASSTLDRGGEQYF. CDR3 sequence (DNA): TGTGCCAGCAGTACCCTCGACAGGGGCGGTGAGCAGTACTTC.

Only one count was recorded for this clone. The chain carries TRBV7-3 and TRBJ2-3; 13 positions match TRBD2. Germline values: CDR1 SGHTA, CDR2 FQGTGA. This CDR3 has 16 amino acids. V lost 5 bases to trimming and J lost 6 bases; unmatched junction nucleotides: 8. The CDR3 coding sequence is TGTGCCAGCAGCCCGCAACTAGCGGGAGGGCGGGATACGCAGTATTTT. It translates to CASSPQLAGGRDTQYF.

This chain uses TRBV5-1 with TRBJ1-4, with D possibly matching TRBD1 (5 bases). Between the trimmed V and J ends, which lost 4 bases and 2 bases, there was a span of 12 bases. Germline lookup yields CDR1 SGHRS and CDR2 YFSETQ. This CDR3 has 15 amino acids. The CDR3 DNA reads TGCGCCAGCAGCCCTTCGGGGGTCACTAATGAAAAACTGTTTTTT. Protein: CASSPSGVTNEKLFF. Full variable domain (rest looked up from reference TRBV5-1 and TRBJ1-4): KAGVTQTPRYLIKTRGQQVTLSCSPISGHRSVSWYQQTPGQGLQFLFEYFSETQRNKGNFPGRFSGRQFSNSRSEMNVSTLELGDSALYLCASSPSGVTNEKLFFGSGTQLSVL.

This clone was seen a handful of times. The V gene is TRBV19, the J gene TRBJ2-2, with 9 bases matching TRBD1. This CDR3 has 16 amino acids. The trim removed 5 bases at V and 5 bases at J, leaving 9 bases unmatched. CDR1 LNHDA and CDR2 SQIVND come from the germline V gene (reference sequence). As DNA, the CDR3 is TGTGCCAGTAGTTTTCTATGGACAGGGGTAACCGGGGAGCTGTTTTTT. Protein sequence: CASSFLWTGVTGELFF.

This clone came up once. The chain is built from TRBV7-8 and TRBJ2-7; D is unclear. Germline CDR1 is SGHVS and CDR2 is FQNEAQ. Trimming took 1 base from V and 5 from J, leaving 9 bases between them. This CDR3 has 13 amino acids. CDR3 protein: CASSLGTVDEQYF. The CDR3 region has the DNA TGTGCCAGCAGCTTAGGAACGGTAGACGAGCAGTACTTC.

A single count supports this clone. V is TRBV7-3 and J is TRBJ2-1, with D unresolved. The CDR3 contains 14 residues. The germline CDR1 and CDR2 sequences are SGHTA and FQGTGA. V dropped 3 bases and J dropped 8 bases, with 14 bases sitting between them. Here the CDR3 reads CASSLLTQRDEQFF. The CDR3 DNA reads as TGTGCCAGCAGCTTGCTAACTCAGAGAGATGAGCAGTTCTTC.

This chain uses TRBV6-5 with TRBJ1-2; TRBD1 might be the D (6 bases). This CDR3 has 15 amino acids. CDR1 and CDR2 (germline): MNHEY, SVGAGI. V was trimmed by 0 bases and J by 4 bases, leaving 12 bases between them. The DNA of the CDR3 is TGTGCCAGCAGTTACTCGAGGGGGGCTAGCTATGGCTACACCTTC. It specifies CASSYSRGASYGYTF.

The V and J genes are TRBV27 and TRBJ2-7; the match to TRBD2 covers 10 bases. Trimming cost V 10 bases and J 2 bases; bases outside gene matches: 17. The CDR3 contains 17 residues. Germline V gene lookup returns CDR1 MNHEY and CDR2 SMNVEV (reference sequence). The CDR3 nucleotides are TGTGCCACTAGGTCCGGAGCTAGCGGGAGTGTAGCCTACGAGCAGTACTTC. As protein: CATRSGASGSVAYEQYF.

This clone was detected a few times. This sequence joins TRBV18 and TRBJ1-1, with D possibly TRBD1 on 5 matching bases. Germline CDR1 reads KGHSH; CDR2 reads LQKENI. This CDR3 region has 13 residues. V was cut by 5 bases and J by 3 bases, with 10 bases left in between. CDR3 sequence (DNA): TGTGCCAGCTCAATAGACAGTTACACTGAAGCTTTCTTT. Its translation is CASSIDSYTEAFF.

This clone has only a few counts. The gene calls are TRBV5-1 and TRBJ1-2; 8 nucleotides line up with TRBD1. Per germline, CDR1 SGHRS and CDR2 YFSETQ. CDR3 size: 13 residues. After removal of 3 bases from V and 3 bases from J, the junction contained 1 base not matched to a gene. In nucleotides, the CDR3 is TGCGCCAGCAGCTCGACAGGGGACTATGGCTACACCTTC. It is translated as CASSSTGDYGYTF.

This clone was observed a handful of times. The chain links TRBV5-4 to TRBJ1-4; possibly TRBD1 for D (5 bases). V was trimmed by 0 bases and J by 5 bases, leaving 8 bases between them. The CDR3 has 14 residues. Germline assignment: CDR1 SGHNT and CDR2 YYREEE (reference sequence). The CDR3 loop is CASSLDRKNEKLFF. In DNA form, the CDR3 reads TGTGCCAGCAGCTTGGACAGGAAAAATGAAAAACTGTTTTTT.

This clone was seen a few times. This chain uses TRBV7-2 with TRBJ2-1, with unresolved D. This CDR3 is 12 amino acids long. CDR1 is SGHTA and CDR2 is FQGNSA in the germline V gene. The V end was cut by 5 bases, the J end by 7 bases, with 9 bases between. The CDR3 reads CASSTWLNEQFF. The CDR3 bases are TGTGCCAGCAGCACTTGGCTAAATGAGCAGTTCTTC.

The CDR3 here is CASSNFRGLPYF. The CDR3, as DNA: TGTGCCAGCAGCAATTTCCGGGGTTTACCGTATTTT. The chain couples TRBV11-2 to TRBJ2-3; tentatively, D is TRBD2 (5 bases). Germline assignment: CDR1 SGHAT and CDR2 FQNNGV. V lost 5 bases and J 14 bases, leaving 17 bases between the germline ends. The CDR3 is 12 amino acids.

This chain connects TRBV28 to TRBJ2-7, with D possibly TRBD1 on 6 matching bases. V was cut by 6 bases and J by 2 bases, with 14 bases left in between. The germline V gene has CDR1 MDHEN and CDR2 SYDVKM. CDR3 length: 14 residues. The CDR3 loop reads CASRGAPAAYEQYF. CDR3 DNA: TGTGCCAGCAGGGGGGCCCCAGCTGCCTACGAGCAGTACTTC.